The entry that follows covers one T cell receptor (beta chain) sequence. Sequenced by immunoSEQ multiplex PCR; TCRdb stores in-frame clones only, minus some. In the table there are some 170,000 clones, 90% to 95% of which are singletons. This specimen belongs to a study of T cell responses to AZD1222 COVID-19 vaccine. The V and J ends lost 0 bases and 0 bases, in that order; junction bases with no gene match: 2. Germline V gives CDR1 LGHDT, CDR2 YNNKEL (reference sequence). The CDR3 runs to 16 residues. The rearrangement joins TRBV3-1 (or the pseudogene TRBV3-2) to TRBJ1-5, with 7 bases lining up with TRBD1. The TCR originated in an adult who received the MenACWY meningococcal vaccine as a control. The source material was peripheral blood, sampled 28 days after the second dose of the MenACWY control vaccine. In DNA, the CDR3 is TGTGCCAGCAGCCAAGATCACAGGGGTAGCAATCAGCCCCAGCATTTT. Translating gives CASSQDHRGSNQPQHF.